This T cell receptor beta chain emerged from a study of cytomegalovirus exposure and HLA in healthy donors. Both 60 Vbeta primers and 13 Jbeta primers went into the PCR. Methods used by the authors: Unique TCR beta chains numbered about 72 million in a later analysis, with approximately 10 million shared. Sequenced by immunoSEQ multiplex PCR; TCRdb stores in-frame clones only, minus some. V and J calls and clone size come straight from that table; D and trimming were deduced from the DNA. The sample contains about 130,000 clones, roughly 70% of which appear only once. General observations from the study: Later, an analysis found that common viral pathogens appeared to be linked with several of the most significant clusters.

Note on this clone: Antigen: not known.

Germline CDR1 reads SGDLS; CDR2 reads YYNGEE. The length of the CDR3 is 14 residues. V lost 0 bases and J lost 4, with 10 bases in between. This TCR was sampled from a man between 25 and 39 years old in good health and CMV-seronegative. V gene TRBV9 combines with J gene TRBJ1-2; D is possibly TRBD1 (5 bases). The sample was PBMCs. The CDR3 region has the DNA TGTGCCAGCAGCGTAGATGAAGGGGTCTATGGCTACACCTTC. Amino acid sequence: CASSVDEGVYGYTF.